This T cell receptor beta chain was profiled in a study of cytomegalovirus exposure and HLA in healthy donors. With 60 Vbeta and 13 Jbeta primers, the PCR was carried out. Only in-frame clones appear in the TCRdb table, and some are missing; sequencing was by immunoSEQ multiplex PCR. The sample includes 210,000 or so clones, about 89% of them seen just once. Healthy bone marrow donors supplied every sample. A word on this clone: Its specificity is unknown.

Study-wide results and limits: According to the study, around 160 TCR beta chains were cytomegalovirus-associated. Among CMV-associated TCR beta chains, most appeared HLA-restricted in a later analysis.

What was sequenced was PBMCs. The TCR originated in a woman aged 18 to 35 in good health and CMV-seronegative.

CDR3 in DNA: TGTGCCAGCGGGGGGGCCCAAGATACGCAGTATTTT. This codes for CASGGAQDTQYF. The V and J genes are TRBV6-5 and TRBJ2-3; TRBD2 is a possible D gene (7 bases). This CDR3 is built from 12 residues. In germline, CDR1 is MNHEY, CDR2 SVGAGI. V dropped 8 bases and J dropped 5 bases, with 11 bases sitting between them.